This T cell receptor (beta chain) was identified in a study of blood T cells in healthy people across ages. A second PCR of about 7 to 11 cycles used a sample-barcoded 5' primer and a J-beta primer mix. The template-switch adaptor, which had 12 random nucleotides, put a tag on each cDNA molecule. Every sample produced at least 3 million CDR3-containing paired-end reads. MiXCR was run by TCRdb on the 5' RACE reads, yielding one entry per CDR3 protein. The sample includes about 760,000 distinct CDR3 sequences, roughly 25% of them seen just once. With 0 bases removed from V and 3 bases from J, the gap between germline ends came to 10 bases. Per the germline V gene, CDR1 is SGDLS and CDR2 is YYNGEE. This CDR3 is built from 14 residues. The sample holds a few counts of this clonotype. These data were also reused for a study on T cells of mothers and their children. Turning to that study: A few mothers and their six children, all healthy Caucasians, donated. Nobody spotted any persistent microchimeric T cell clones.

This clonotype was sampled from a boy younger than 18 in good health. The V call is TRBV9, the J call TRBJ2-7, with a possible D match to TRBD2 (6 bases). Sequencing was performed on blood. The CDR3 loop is CASSVGGGDYEQYF. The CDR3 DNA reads TGTGCCAGCAGCGTAGGTGGCGGGGACTACGAGCAGTACTTC.